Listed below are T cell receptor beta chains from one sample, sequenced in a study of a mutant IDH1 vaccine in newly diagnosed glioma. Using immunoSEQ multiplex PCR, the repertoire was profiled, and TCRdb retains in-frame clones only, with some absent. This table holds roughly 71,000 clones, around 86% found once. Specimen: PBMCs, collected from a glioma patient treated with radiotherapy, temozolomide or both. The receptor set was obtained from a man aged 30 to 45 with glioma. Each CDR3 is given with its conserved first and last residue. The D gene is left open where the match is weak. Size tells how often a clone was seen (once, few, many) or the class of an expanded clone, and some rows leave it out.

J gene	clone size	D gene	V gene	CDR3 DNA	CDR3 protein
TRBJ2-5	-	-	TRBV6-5	TGTGCCAGCAGCCGCCGGACTGGCGTTCGGGAGACCCAGTACTTC	CASSRRTGVRETQYF
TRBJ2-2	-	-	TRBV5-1	TGCGCCAGCAGCTTCCAAAACACCGGGGAGCTGTTTTTT	CASSFQNTGELFF
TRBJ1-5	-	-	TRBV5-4	TGTGCCAGCAGCTTTGGCAGGGACCCCAATCAGCCCCAGCATTTT	CASSFGRDPNQPQHF
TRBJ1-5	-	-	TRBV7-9	TGTGCCAGCAGCCCGCCTTGGGGGGCAGGGAAGAATGGCAATCAGCCCCAGCATTTT	CASSPPWGAGKNGNQPQHF
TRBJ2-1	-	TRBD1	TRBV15	TGTGCCACCGGGGACAGGAGTTCCTACAATGAGCAGTTCTTC	CATGDRSSYNEQFF
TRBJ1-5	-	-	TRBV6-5	TGTGCCAGCAGTCTTAGGAGTCAGCCCCAGCATTTT	CASSLRSQPQHF
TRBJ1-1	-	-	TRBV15	TGTGCCACCAGCAGAGATTTCGGCGTACTTCACACTGAAGCTTTCTTT	CATSRDFGVLHTEAFF
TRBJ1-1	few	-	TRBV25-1	TGTGCCAGCAGGAGGAACACTGAAGCTTTCTTT	CASRRNTEAFF
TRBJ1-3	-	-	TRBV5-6	TGTGCCAGCAGCTTGTACTCTGGAAACACCATATATTTT	CASSLYSGNTIYF
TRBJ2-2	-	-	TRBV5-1	TGCGCCAGCGGCTTGGCCGCTAGAAACACCGGGGAGCTGTTTTTT	CASGLAARNTGELFF
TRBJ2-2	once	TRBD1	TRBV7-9	TGTGCCAGCAGCTTCCCGAAAAGGACAGGGATCGGGGAGCTGTTTTTT	CASSFPKRTGIGELFF
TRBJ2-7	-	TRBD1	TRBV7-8	TGTGCCAGCAGCAGAATGGGACAGACCTACGAGCAGTACTTC	CASSRMGQTYEQYF
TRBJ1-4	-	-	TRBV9	TGTGCCAGCAGCGGGGGACCAATATGGGGTGAAAAACTGTTTTTT	CASSGGPIWGEKLFF
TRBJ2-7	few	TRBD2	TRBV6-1	TGTGCCAGCAGTGAGTTAGCGGGGGGGCACTACGAGCAGTACTTC	CASSELAGGHYEQYF
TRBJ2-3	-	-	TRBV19	TGTGCCAGTAGGGATGGCAGGGGTACGCAGTATTTT	CASRDGRGTQYF
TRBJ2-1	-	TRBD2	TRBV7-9	TGTGCCAGCGGGCGGGGGGATCACAATGAGCAGTTCTTC	CASGRGDHNEQFF
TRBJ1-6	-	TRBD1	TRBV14	TGTGCCAGCAGCCACGGGACAGCTTATTCACCCCTCCACTTT	CASSHGTAYSPLHF
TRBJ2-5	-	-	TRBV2	TGTGCCAGCAGTGTCAGTCTGGAGACCCAGTACTTC	CASSVSLETQYF
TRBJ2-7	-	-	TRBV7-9	TGTGCCAGCAACGAAGGGGCCTCCTACGAGCAGTACTTC	CASNEGASYEQYF
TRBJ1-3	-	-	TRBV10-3	TGTGCCATCAGTGAGTCCGAGGCAGGGCGTGGGCACACCATATATTTT	CAISESEAGRGHTIYF
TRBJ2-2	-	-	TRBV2	TGTGCCAGCAGTGAAGCCCCAGGGATAAACACCGGGGAGCTGTTTTTT	CASSEAPGINTGELFF
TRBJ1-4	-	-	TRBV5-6	TGTGCCAGCAGCGACCACCTGGGGGCAGACCCCACTGAAAAACTGTTTTTT	CASSDHLGADPTEKLFF
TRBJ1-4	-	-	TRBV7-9	TGTGCCAGCAGCTTAGGTAGCGGGGGATGGAATGAAAAACTGTTTTTT	CASSLGSGGWNEKLFF
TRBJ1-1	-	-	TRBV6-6	TGTGCCAGCAGTTACCCAGGAATGGAAGCTTTCTTT	CASSYPGMEAFF
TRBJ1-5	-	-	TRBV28	TGTGCCAGCAGTTTATGGGGGCCCAATCAGCCCCAGCATTTT	CASSLWGPNQPQHF
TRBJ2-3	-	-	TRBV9	TGTGCCAGCAGCGTAGAGGCCCCAGATACGCAGTATTTT	CASSVEAPDTQYF
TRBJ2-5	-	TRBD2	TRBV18	TGTGCCAGCTCTCAGCGGGATTTAGAGACCCAGTACTTC	CASSQRDLETQYF
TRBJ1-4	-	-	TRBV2	TGTGCCAGCAGTGAATCTGGGAGAACTAATGAAAAACTGTTTTTT	CASSESGRTNEKLFF
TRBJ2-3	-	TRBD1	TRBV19	TGTGCCAGTAGTACCCGGACAGGTTATAGCACAGATACGCAGTATTTT	CASSTRTGYSTDTQYF
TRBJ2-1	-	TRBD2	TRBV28	TGTGCCAGCAGTCCCGGACTAGCGGGGGGGCTAATTGAGCAGTTCTTC	CASSPGLAGGLIEQFF
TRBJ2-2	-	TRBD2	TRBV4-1	TGCGCCAGCAGCCTCACCCCGGGGGGGGGCACCGGGGAGCTGTTTTTT	CASSLTPGGGTGELFF
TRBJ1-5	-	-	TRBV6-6	TGTGCCAGCAGTTTGGACAATAGCAATCAGCCCCAGCATTTT	CASSLDNSNQPQHF
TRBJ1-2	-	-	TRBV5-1	TGCGCCAGCAGCCCGGGCGTCGGTAACTATGGCTACACCTTC	CASSPGVGNYGYTF
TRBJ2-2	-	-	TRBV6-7	TGTGCCAGCAGCCCCCCTGGCACCGGGGAGCTGTTTTTT	CASSPPGTGELFF
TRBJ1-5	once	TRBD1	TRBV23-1	TGCGCCAGCAGCCAGACAGGGCGTAATCAGCCCCAGCATTTT	CASSQTGRNQPQHF
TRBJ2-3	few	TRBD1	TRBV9	TGTGCCAGCAGCGTTGTAACAGGGGAGTACACAGATACGCAGTATTTT	CASSVVTGEYTDTQYF
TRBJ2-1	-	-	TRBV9	TGTGCCAGCAGCGTAGTCCCCTTTTTTAAAACGAAATACAATGAGCAGTTCTTC	CASSVVPFFKTKYNEQFF
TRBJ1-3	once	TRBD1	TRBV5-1	TGCGCCAGCAGCGAAGCCACAGGGGGCACTGGAAACGCCATATATTTT	CASSEATGGTGNAIYF
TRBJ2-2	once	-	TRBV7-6	TGTGCCAGCAGCTTAGCGGGGGGGAACACCGGGGAGCTGTTTTTT	CASSLAGGNTGELFF
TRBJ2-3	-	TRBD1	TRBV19	TGTGCCAGTAGTATAGATCTGGGACAGGGTATAGGGTCAGATACGCAGTATTTT	CASSIDLGQGIGSDTQYF
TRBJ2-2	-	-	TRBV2	TGTGCCAGCAGTGAAGAGGGGACCGGGGAGCTGTTTTTT	CASSEEGTGELFF
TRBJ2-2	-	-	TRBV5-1	TGCGCCAGCAGCTTGGCTAGGGGTACCGGGGAGCTGTTTTTT	CASSLARGTGELFF
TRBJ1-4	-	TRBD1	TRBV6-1	TGTGCCAGCAGTTTAGGGACAGGCGGTGAAAAACTGTTTTTT	CASSLGTGGEKLFF
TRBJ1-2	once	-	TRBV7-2	TGTGCCAGCAGCTTATCATCCGGGGATACCGCTAACTATGGCTACACCTTC	CASSLSSGDTANYGYTF
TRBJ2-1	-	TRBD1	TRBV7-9	TGTGCCAGCAGCGCCCACAGGGGCACCTCCTACAATGAGCAGTTCTTC	CASSAHRGTSYNEQFF
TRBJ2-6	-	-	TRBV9	TGTGCCAGCAGCCCACTTGGGGAGTCTGGGGCCAACGTCCTGACTTTC	CASSPLGESGANVLTF
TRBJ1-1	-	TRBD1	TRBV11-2	TGTGCCAGCAGCCCCAACCGGGACAGGGTTCGTGAAGCTTTCTTT	CASSPNRDRVREAFF
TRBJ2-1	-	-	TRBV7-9	TGTGCCAGCAGCTTAGCTTCCTACAATGAGCAGTTCTTC	CASSLASYNEQFF
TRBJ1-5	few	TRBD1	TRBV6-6	TGTGCCTCGGCGGGGACAGAAAATCAGCCCCAGCATTTT	CASAGTENQPQHF
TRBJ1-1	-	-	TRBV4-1	TGCGCCAGCAGCTACCCGCACGACAGGATGAACACTGAAGCTTTCTTT	CASSYPHDRMNTEAFF
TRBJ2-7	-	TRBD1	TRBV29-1	TGCAGCGTTGCCCGGGACAGCTACGAGCAGTACTTC	CSVARDSYEQYF